The TCR beta chain under discussion was sequenced for a study of technical replicates of blood from a few donors. Sequencing used immunoSEQ multiplex PCR; TCRdb keeps in-frame clones, though not all of them. This sample yields more than 90,000 clones, of which about 96% are seen a single time; over 0.25% belongs to the top ten. The germline V gene has CDR1 SGHRS and CDR2 YFSETQ. The CDR3 runs to 13 residues. With 0 bases removed from V and 6 bases from J, the gap between germline ends came to 9 bases. The V gene is TRBV5-1, the J gene TRBJ1-2, with D unclear. The source is a human donor in good health. The sample comprised T cells isolated from PBMCs. The CDR3 protein is CASSLDSGNGYTF. CDR3 DNA: TGCGCCAGCAGCTTGGATTCAGGTAATGGCTACACCTTC.